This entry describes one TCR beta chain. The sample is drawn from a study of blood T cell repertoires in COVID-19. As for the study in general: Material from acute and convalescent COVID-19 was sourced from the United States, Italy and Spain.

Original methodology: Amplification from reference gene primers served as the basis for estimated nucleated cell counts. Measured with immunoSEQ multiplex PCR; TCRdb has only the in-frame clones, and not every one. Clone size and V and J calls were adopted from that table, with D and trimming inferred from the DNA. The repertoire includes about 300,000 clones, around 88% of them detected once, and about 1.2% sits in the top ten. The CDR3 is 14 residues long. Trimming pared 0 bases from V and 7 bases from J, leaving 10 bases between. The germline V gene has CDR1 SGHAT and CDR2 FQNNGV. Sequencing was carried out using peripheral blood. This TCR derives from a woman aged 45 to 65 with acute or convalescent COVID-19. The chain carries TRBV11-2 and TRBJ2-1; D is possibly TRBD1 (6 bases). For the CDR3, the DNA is TGTGCCAGCAGCTTAGATACCGGACAGAATGAGCAGTTCTTC. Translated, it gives CASSLDTGQNEQFF.